Shown below are 3 T cell receptor beta chains from a single sample sequenced in a study of shared clonotypes between healthy human individuals (dated by TCRdb to 2018 to 2021). Library construction relied on the immunoSEQ multiplex PCR assay. TCRdb took this table from immuneACCESS and kept in-frame rearrangements with V and J called. Such tables lack part of the clones; where checked against another copy, unresolved V genes explain under half of the gap, and the rest is unexplained. The sample yields 450,000 to 600,000 clones; 79% were counted once. The ten largest clones represent 13% of the sample. The sequenced material came from PBMCs. Source of these receptors: a woman aged 40 to 50 in good health. Some clones in this sample may be carry-over from other donors' samples.

The genes are TRBV7-2 and TRBJ2-1, with 9 bases identical to TRBD2. The CDR3 totals 15 residues. Germline-derived CDR1 and CDR2 are SGHTA and FQGNSA. V shed 4 bases and J 9 bases; nucleotides not matched to a gene: 10. CDR3 bases: TGTGCCAGCAGCTCTAACGCGGGAGGGTCGGGTGAGCAGTTCTTC. Its protein product is CASSSNAGGSGEQFF.

The rearrangement links TRBV2 to TRBJ2-3, with D maybe TRBD2 (5 bases). Germline V gives CDR1 SNHLY, CDR2 FYNNEI. The CDR3 consists of 13 residues. The V end was cut by 6 bases, the J end by 0 bases, with 7 bases between. The CDR3 coding sequence is TGTGCCAGCAGGAGGACTAGCACAGATACGCAGTATTTT. Translated, it gives CASRRTSTDTQYF.

The V call is TRBV5-1, the J call TRBJ1-1; possibly TRBD1 for D (6 bases). V lost 4 bases to trimming and J lost 4 bases, with 11 bases between them. The CDR3 totals 13 residues. Germline CDR1 and CDR2: SGHRS and YFSETQ. The CDR3 nucleotides are TGCGCCAGCAGCCTCGGGGGCCCCACTGAAGCTTTCTTT. Translation gives CASSLGGPTEAFF.